This is a list of T cell receptor beta chains from one sample in a study of T cell responses to AZD1222 COVID-19 vaccine. This table comes from immunoSEQ multiplex PCR, and its TCRdb copy is limited to in-frame clones, with some not included. Here the sample spans fewer than 150,000 clones, approximately 93% being singletons. The sequences come from peripheral blood, collected on day 0 of AZD1222 vaccination. The receptors originated from an adult in good health. Each CDR3 is given with its conserved first and last residue. A D gene is named only where the DNA matches it firmly. Rows give clone size only sometimes, using once, few, many, or a class for an expanded clone.

V	size	D	J	CDR3	DNA
TRBV3-1/TRBV3-2	NA	NA	TRBJ1-2	CASSQVAGPGPIYGYTF	TGTGCCAGCAGCCAAGTTGCGGGGCCGGGACCCATCTATGGCTACACCTTC
TRBV28	NA	NA	TRBJ1-2	CASRYQGFGYGYTF	TGTGCCAGCAGGTACCAGGGGTTCGGGTATGGCTACACCTTC
TRBV2	once	NA	TRBJ2-3	CASSLDRSGGGTDTQYF	TGTGCCAGCAGTCTCGACCGCTCGGGGGGCGGCACAGATACGCAGTATTTT
TRBV15	NA	TRBD1	TRBJ1-4	CATSPRGGFVEKLFF	TGTGCCACCAGCCCCAGGGGGGGCTTTGTTGAAAAACTGTTTTTT
TRBV10-3	NA	NA	TRBJ2-1	CAISESTRYNEQFF	TGTGCCATCAGTGAGTCGACTAGATACAATGAGCAGTTCTTC
TRBV4-2	NA	TRBD2	TRBJ2-7	CASSQVGTGGPIEQYF	TGTGCCAGCAGCCAAGTGGGGACGGGAGGGCCTATCGAGCAGTACTTC
TRBV7-2	NA	NA	TRBJ1-5	CAPSPGVERGFSNQPQHF	TGTGCCCCTTCCCCCGGGGTGGAGAGGGGGTTTAGCAATCAGCCCCAGCATTTT
TRBV5-1	NA	TRBD2	TRBJ2-7	CASRMLAGGPYEQYF	TGCGCCAGCAGGATGCTAGCGGGAGGGCCGTACGAGCAGTACTTC
TRBV9	NA	TRBD2	TRBJ2-2	CASTGGNTGELFF	TGTGCCAGCACGGGGGGGAACACCGGGGAGCTGTTTTTT
TRBV5-1	NA	TRBD1	TRBJ2-7	CASSLNRQGNHEQYF	TGCGCCAGCAGCTTGAACCGACAGGGGAACCACGAGCAGTACTTC